A single sample is the source of the 25 T cell receptor beta chains below, sequenced in a study of spatial heterogeneity in lung cancer. TCRdb re-analysed the 5' RACE reads in MiXCR, keeping a single row per CDR3 protein. This repertoire shows 42,000 or so distinct CDR3 sequences, 8% to 11% found once; its top ten account for more than 15%. Time point given: blood at routine non-recurrence follow-up after resection. The sequencing here drew on PBMCs, taken at follow-up. The origin of the receptors is a female donor with early-stage non-small cell lung cancer.

At least ten counts were recorded for this clonotype. The chain couples TRBV28 to TRBJ1-1; 7 positions agree with TRBD1. The trim removed 4 bases at V and 7 bases at J, leaving 9 bases unmatched. The germline V gene has CDR1 MDHEN and CDR2 SYDVKM. The CDR3 runs to 14 residues. This CDR3 reads CASSSPGQSYEAFF. The DNA of the CDR3 is TGTGCCAGCAGTTCTCCGGGACAGTCATATGAAGCTTTCTTT.

V and J are TRBV6-1 and TRBJ2-2; a weak D match, TRBD1 (7 bases). Germline assignment: CDR1 MNHNS and CDR2 SASEGT. With 1 base removed from V and 6 bases from J, the gap between germline ends came to 15 bases. The CDR3 sequence is 16 residues long. CDR3 region: CASSEVPGGGSGELFF. DNA for the CDR3: TGTGCCAGCAGTGAAGTCCCAGGGGGAGGTTCCGGGGAGCTGTTTTTT.

CDR3 sequence: CASSGDGSNQPQHF. CDR3 nucleotide sequence: TGTGCCAGCAGTGGGGACGGTAGCAATCAGCCCCAGCATTTT. V is TRBV2 and J is TRBJ1-5; TRBD1 might be the D (5 bases). The V gene lost 4 bases and the J gene lost 0 bases, with 7 bases spanning the gap. CDR1 and CDR2 (germline): SNHLY, FYNNEI. This CDR3 has 14 residues. Combining the CDR3 with reference TRBV2 and TRBJ1-5 gives the whole variable domain EPEVTQTPSHQVTQMGQEVILRCVPISNHLYFYWYRQILGQKVEFLVSFYNNEISEKSEIFDDQFSVERPDGSNFTLKIRSTKLEDSAMYFCASSGDGSNQPQHFGDGTRLSIL.

This clonotype was found a few times. V is TRBV10-3 and J is TRBJ1-2; D is possibly TRBD1 (5 bases). The CDR3 length is 14 residues. Germline lookup yields CDR1 ENHRY and CDR2 SYGVKD. Trimming took off 6 bases at V and 1 base at J, with 12 bases between the two ends. CDR3 nucleotide sequence: TGTGCCATCAGCTCGGACACGGTTAACTATGGCTACACCTTC. Translation gives CAISSDTVNYGYTF.

The J gene is TRBJ2-3, the V gene TRBV9, with D unclear. Germline loops: CDR1 SGDLS, CDR2 YYNGEE. Trimming shortened V by 4 bases and J by 6 bases, and 18 bases separated the two germline ends. The CDR3 extends over 15 amino acids. The CDR3 spells CASSLVGSMVDTQYF. In DNA, the CDR3 is TGTGCCAGCAGCCTGGTCGGATCTATGGTGGATACGCAGTATTTT.

This clonotype was recorded many times. This chain connects TRBV11-2 to TRBJ1-1, with D unclear. The CDR3 length is 12 residues. V gave up 5 bases and J gave up 7 bases, with 11 bases separating them. Germline V gene lookup returns CDR1 SGHAT and CDR2 FQNNGV. CDR3 region: CASSRSGFEAFF. The DNA of the CDR3 is TGTGCCAGCAGCCGAAGTGGGTTTGAAGCTTTCTTT.

This sequence joins TRBV9 and TRBJ2-3; D possibly corresponds to TRBD2 (6 bases). V was trimmed by 7 bases and J by 7 bases, leaving 7 bases between them. Germline values: CDR1 SGDLS, CDR2 YYNGEE. The CDR3 has 10 amino acids. CDR3 region: CASGGNTQYF. The CDR3, as DNA: TGTGCCAGCGGGGGGAATACGCAGTATTTT.

Only a few counts were recorded for this clonotype. The V and J genes are TRBV3-1 and TRBJ1-1, with 7 bases that match TRBD1. Germline V lookup: CDR1 LGHDT, CDR2 YNNKEL (reference sequence). V shed 0 bases, J shed 9 bases, and the junction held 4 bases outside the gene matches. The CDR3 consists of 13 residues. The DNA of the CDR3 is TGTGCCAGCAGCCAAGACATACAGGGGAAAGCTTTCTTT. It specifies CASSQDIQGKAFF.

Many counts were recorded for this clonotype. The rearrangement uses TRBV7-8 and TRBJ1-4, with D unresolved. The ends were cut back, 5 bases at V and 8 bases at J, with 18 bases in the middle. The CDR3 loop spans 15 amino acids. Germline values: CDR1 SGHVS, CDR2 FQNEAQ. The CDR3 sequence is CASSPPRRLGEKLFF. CDR3 DNA sequence: TGTGCCAGCAGCCCCCCTAGGAGGTTGGGAGAAAAACTGTTTTTT.

This clonotype was seen repeatedly, ten times or more. This chain uses TRBV30 with TRBJ2-7; 8 bases map to TRBD1. Unmatched junction bases numbered 9, after V lost 1 base and J lost 4 bases. The length of the CDR3 is 15 residues. Germline V gene lookup returns CDR1 GTSNPN and CDR2 SVGIG (reference sequence). The CDR3 sequence: CAWSAPRTGTYEQYF. CDR3 sequence (DNA): TGTGCCTGGAGTGCCCCTCGGACAGGGACTTACGAGCAGTACTTC.

This clonotype came up many times. The chain recombines TRBV20-1 with TRBJ2-7, with D perhaps matching TRBD1 (5 bases). With 3 bases removed from V and 0 bases from J, the gap between germline ends came to 15 bases. Germline CDR1 reads DFQATT; CDR2 reads SNEGSKA (reference sequence). This CDR3 is built from 15 residues. The CDR3 sequence: CSASSFPRDSYEQYF. CDR3 DNA: TGCAGTGCTAGTTCCTTCCCCAGGGACTCCTACGAGCAGTACTTC.

The rearrangement joins TRBV9 to TRBJ2-3, with D possibly matching TRBD2 (6 bases). Trimming stripped 3 bases from V and 2 bases from J, with 10 bases between. This CDR3 has 14 residues. CDR1 and CDR2 from the germline V gene are SGDLS and YYNGEE. The CDR3: CASSAREHTDTQYF. The CDR3 nucleotides read TGTGCCAGCAGCGCGCGGGAACACACAGATACGCAGTATTTT.

This clonotype has at least ten counts. V is TRBV2 and J is TRBJ1-2; TRBD1 matches 11 bases. CDR1 is SNHLY and CDR2 is FYNNEI in the germline V gene. This CDR3 comprises 14 residues. Losses at the gene ends were 6 bases for V and 6 bases for J; bases not matched to a gene: 6. CDR3 nucleotides: TGTGCCAGCAGATCCGGGACAGGGGGACATGGCTACACCTTC. Translating it yields CASRSGTGGHGYTF.

This clonotype was recorded at least ten times. The V and J genes are TRBV11-2 and TRBJ2-7; 10 positions agree with TRBD1. The junction had 6 bases not matched to a gene; V was cut back by 6 bases and J by 1 base. The CDR3 runs to 15 residues. Germline V CDR1 and CDR2: SGHAT, FQNNGV. The CDR3 DNA reads as TGTGCCAGCAGACTTCCGGGACAGGGGTCCTACGAGCAGTACTTC. The encoded protein is CASRLPGQGSYEQYF. The variable domain in full, with the rest retrieved from reference TRBV11-2 and TRBJ2-7, is EAGVAQSPRYKIIEKRQSVAFWCNPISGHATLYWYQQILGQGPKLLIQFQNNGVVDDSQLPKDRFSAERLKGVDSTLKIQPAKLEDSAVYLCASRLPGQGSYEQYFGPGTRLTVT.

This clonotype was detected only a few times. This chain connects TRBV27 to TRBJ2-7; 8 bases align to TRBD1. The CDR3 sequence is 15 residues long. Trimming took 5 bases from V and 6 from J; bases not matched to a gene: 12. CDR1 is MNHEY and CDR2 is SMNVEV in the germline V gene (reference sequence). The chain's CDR3 is CASSPHRQGSSEQYF. The CDR3 nucleotides are TGTGCCAGCAGTCCCCATAGACAGGGGAGCAGCGAGCAGTACTTC.

In this sample, this clonotype is medium-sized. The chain recombines TRBV5-5 with TRBJ2-3, with 12 bases that match TRBD2. The germline V gene encodes CDR1 SGHKS and CDR2 YYEKEE (reference sequence). The CDR3 spans 18 residues. With 2 bases clipped from V and 0 bases from J, the junction kept 7 bases outside the gene matches. As DNA, the CDR3 is TGTGCCAGCAGCTTCCTAGCGGGGGGGCCAGGAAGCACAGATACGCAGTATTTT. The encoded protein is CASSFLAGGPGSTDTQYF. Full variable domain (remainder filled in from reference TRBV5-5 and TRBJ2-3): DAGVTQSPTHLIKTRGQQVTLRCSPISGHKSVSWYQQVLGQGPQFIFQYYEKEERGRGNFPDRFSARQFPNYSSELNVNALLLGDSALYLCASSFLAGGPGSTDTQYFGPGTRLTVL.

V is TRBV19 and J is TRBJ2-2; 7 positions agree with TRBD2. CDR3 size: 15 residues. V gave up 7 bases and J gave up 4 bases; unmatched junction bases: 9. Per germline, CDR1 LNHDA and CDR2 SQIVND (reference sequence). DNA for the CDR3: TGTGCCAGTATGGGTTCCGGGAGGATCACCGGGGAGCTGTTTTTT. It specifies CASMGSGRITGELFF.

This clonotype was counted a few times. The V call is TRBV28, the J call TRBJ1-5; 9 bases map to TRBD1. CDR3 length: 13 residues. The germline V gene has CDR1 MDHEN and CDR2 SYDVKM. Unmatched junction bases numbered 1, after V lost 5 bases and J lost 5 bases. CDR3 sequence: CASSRTGDQPQHF. CDR3 nucleotides: TGTGCCAGCAGTCGGACAGGGGATCAGCCCCAGCATTTT.

This clonotype showed up many times. V and J are TRBV4-3 and TRBJ2-3; D possibly uses TRBD1 or TRBD2 (6 bases each). V lost 4 bases and J 1 base, leaving 15 bases between the germline ends. The germline V gene encodes CDR1 LGHNA and CDR2 YSLEER. This CDR3 has 16 residues. CDR3: CASSRDPRGGTDTQYF. Here the CDR3 DNA reads TGCGCCAGCAGCCGGGACCCAAGGGGGGGCACAGATACGCAGTATTTT.

The CDR3 DNA is TGTGCCACCAGCCGTGGGACAGGGGATGAGCCCCAGCATTTT. As protein: CATSRGTGDEPQHF. V usage is TRBV15 and J usage is TRBJ1-5, with 10 nucleotides matching TRBD1. V was clipped by 5 bases and J by 8 bases; unmatched bases: 6. Germline V CDR1 and CDR2: LNHNV, YYDKDF (reference sequence). The CDR3 has 14 residues.

The V and J genes are TRBV20-1 and TRBJ2-4; TRBD2 matches 11 bases. V was clipped by 6 bases and J by 0 bases; unmatched bases: 10. Germline CDR1 reads DFQATT; CDR2 reads SNEGSKA (reference sequence). This CDR3 is 17 amino acids long. The CDR3 loop reads CSAKGLAESLAKNIQYF. Here the CDR3 DNA reads TGCAGTGCGAAGGGACTAGCGGAATCCCTAGCCAAAAACATTCAGTACTTC.

Many counts were recorded for this clonotype. The V call is TRBV5-4, the J call TRBJ2-1; D is tentatively TRBD1 or TRBD2 (5 bases each). Germline V gene lookup returns CDR1 SGHNT and CDR2 YYREEE (reference sequence). Trimming left V 1 base short and J 10 bases short, with 15 bases between. There are 14 residues in the CDR3. CDR3 protein: CASSLSQRQREQFF. The CDR3 coding sequence is TGTGCCAGCAGCTTGTCCCAACGACAGCGGGAGCAGTTCTTC.

This clonotype was recorded a few times. The chain is built from TRBV6-2 or TRBV6-3 and TRBJ1-5; TRBD1 matches at 7 bases. The germline gives CDR1 MNHEY, CDR2 SVGEGT. This CDR3 has 12 residues. J lost 3 bases, V lost 8 bases, and 1 base had no gene match. CDR3 DNA: TGTGCCAGCGGGACAGTCAATCAGCCCCAGCATTTT. This encodes CASGTVNQPQHF.

At least ten counts were recorded for this clonotype. The rearrangement uses TRBV20-1 and TRBJ2-1; the match to TRBD1 covers 7 bases. The V gene's germline CDR1 is DFQATT and CDR2 SNEGSKA (reference sequence). The CDR3 runs to 13 residues. The V gene end was trimmed by 3 bases and the J gene end by 4 bases; junction bases not matched to a gene: 3. CDR3 protein: CSASTDRYNEQFF. CDR3 bases: TGCAGTGCTAGCACGGACAGGTACAATGAGCAGTTCTTC.

By sample fraction, this clonotype is medium-sized. The V gene is TRBV10-3, the J gene TRBJ2-7; perhaps D is TRBD1 or TRBD2 (5 bases each). The V end was cut by 6 bases, the J end by 0 bases, with 15 bases between. CDR3 size: 15 residues. The V gene's germline CDR1 is ENHRY and CDR2 SYGVKD. The CDR3 nucleotides are TGTGCCATCAGCGGAGGACACGCGAGCTCCTACGAGCAGTACTTC. This translates into CAISGGHASSYEQYF.